One and the same sample provided the 21 T cell receptor beta chains below, sequenced in a study of T cells in Graves' hyperthyroidism and ophthalmopathy. Regions amplified from RNA transcripts were the TCR beta CDR3 regions. Using the HTBI primer set, a first-round RT-PCR was run on the TCR CDR3. MiXCR was run by TCRdb on the multiplex PCR reads, yielding one entry per CDR3 protein. In the table there are 500,000 to 750,000 distinct CDR3 sequences, 15% to 18% of which are singletons. The material sequenced was blood. These receptors were taken from a young woman with Graves' hyperthyroidism.

This clonotype showed up just once. The gene calls are TRBV29-1 and TRBJ2-5; 9 positions match TRBD1. Trimming removed 4 bases from V and 7 bases from J; junction bases left unmatched: 7. CDR3 size: 13 residues. Looked up from germline, CDR1 is SQVTM and CDR2 is ANQGSEA. The CDR3 nucleotides are TGCAGCGTTGGGACGGGACAGGGTGGGACCCAGTACTTC. Translation gives CSVGTGQGGTQYF.

The chain carries TRBV5-6 and TRBJ1-1; 9 nucleotides agree with TRBD1. CDR3 length equals 15 residues. CDR1 is SGHDT, CDR2 YYEEEE, per germline. Germline trimming cut 1 base from V and 6 bases from J; bases unmatched to any gene: 7. CDR3 loop: CASSLRTGEYAEAFF. The CDR3 nucleotides read TGTGCCAGCAGCTTGAGGACAGGGGAATACGCTGAAGCTTTCTTT.

This clonotype was recorded a few times. The V call is TRBV27, the J call TRBJ2-2; 14 bases match TRBD2. The CDR3 totals 16 residues. V shed 4 bases and J 7 bases; nucleotides not matched to a gene: 5. Per germline, CDR1 MNHEY and CDR2 SMNVEV (reference sequence). As DNA, the CDR3 is TGTGCCAGCAGTTCACCCGGGACTAGCGGGAGCGGGGAGCTGTTTTTT. Encoded protein: CASSSPGTSGSGELFF.

The V call is TRBV7-9, the J call TRBJ2-1; D not resolved. The CDR3 is 13 amino acids. Looked up from germline, CDR1 is SEHNR and CDR2 is FQNEAQ (reference sequence). Between the trimmed V and J ends, which lost 0 bases and 10 bases, there was a span of 10 bases. The CDR3 DNA reads as TGTGCCAGCAGCTTAGCGTATGACCACGAGCAGTTCTTC. Translation: CASSLAYDHEQFF.

The chain uses TRBV9 and TRBJ2-1; possibly TRBD1 or TRBD2 for D (5 bases each). Germline loops: CDR1 SGDLS, CDR2 YYNGEE. The CDR3 is 18 amino acids. V shed 1 base and J shed 2 bases, with 19 bases lying between them. The CDR3 region is CASSVSIVSGQAYNEQFF. CDR3 nucleotide sequence: TGTGCCAGCAGCGTAAGTATCGTGAGCGGACAAGCCTACAATGAGCAGTTCTTC.

In this sample, this clonotype turned up a few times. A much larger clone differs by one base, so this may be a read error. This chain uses TRBV20-1 with TRBJ2-7; the D gene is possibly TRBD2 (5 bases). Germline CDR1 DFQATT, CDR2 SNEGSKA (reference sequence). The V gene lost 1 base and the J gene lost 12 bases, with 16 bases spanning the gap. The CDR3 loop spans 12 amino acids. CDR3 amino acids: CSARVGSGLRYF. CDR3 DNA: TGCAGTGCTAGAGTGGGAAGCGGATTGCGGTACTTC.

The table lists this clonotype with many counts. J is TRBJ1-1 and V is TRBV28; the D gene is possibly TRBD1 (6 bases). V lost 5 bases and J lost 7, with 17 bases in between. CDR1 and CDR2 (germline): MDHEN, SYDVKM. This CDR3 region has 14 residues. The DNA of the CDR3 is TGTGCCAGCAGTCGCATCGGGACAATGGTTGAAGCTTTCTTT. Its translation: CASSRIGTMVEAFF.

This clonotype was seen many times. The rearrangement uses TRBV2 and TRBJ2-7, with a tentative D call TRBD2 (6 bases). The germline V gene encodes CDR1 SNHLY and CDR2 FYNNEI. V was trimmed by 7 bases and J by 6 bases, leaving 22 bases between them. The CDR3 consists of 15 residues. CDR3 region: CASTLSGGLSAEQYF. The CDR3 DNA follows: TGTGCCAGCACCCTATCTGGGGGGTTGTCTGCCGAGCAGTACTTC.

This clonotype was seen many times. In DNA, the CDR3 is TGCAGTGCTAGCGGGAGAGCCTACGAGCAGTACTTC. This gives the protein CSASGRAYEQYF. This sequence joins TRBV20-1 and TRBJ2-7; possibly TRBD2 for D (6 bases). V was trimmed by 3 bases and J by 2 bases, leaving 8 bases between them. The CDR3 sequence is 12 residues long. CDR1 and CDR2 from the germline V gene are DFQATT and SNEGSKA (reference sequence).

This clonotype was detected many times. The J gene is TRBJ1-5, the V gene TRBV3-1, with D uncertain. Germline values: CDR1 LGHDT, CDR2 YNNKEL (reference sequence). The CDR3 runs 13 residues. V lost 0 bases and J lost 6, with 6 bases in between. The CDR3 reads CASSQDRSQPQHF. CDR3 nucleotides: TGTGCCAGCAGCCAAGATCGAAGTCAGCCCCAGCATTTT.

This clonotype was detected many times. V is TRBV7-2 and J is TRBJ2-3; either TRBD1 or TRBD2 may supply D (6 bases each). This CDR3 contains 17 residues. Deletions cut 5 bases from V and 1 base from J, with 19 bases between. Germline CDR1 is SGHTA and CDR2 is FQGNSA. The chain's CDR3 is CASSEIGGYDGTDTQYF. The CDR3 coding sequence is TGTGCCAGCAGCGAAATAGGGGGGTATGACGGCACAGATACGCAGTATTTT.

This chain uses TRBV7-8 with TRBJ2-1; 12 bases fit TRBD2. The CDR3 has 19 residues. Trimming cost V 5 bases and J 9 bases; bases outside gene matches: 20. CDR1 and CDR2 from the germline V gene are SGHVS and FQNEAQ. CDR3 nucleotides: TGTGCCAGCAGCGCTAGGGAACTAGCGGGAGGACCTCCTGGAGGTGAGCAGTTCTTC. This sequence encodes CASSARELAGGPPGGEQFF. The whole variable domain, filled in from reference TRBV7-8 and TRBJ2-1, reads GAGVSQSPRYKVAKRGQDVALRCDPISGHVSLFWYQQALGQGPEFLTYFQNEAQLDKSGLPSDRFFAERPEGSVSTLKIQRTQQEDSAVYLCASSARELAGGPPGGEQFFGPGTRLTVL.

This clonotype turned up a few times. The chain recombines TRBV24-1 with TRBJ2-3; D not certain. The CDR3 is 13 amino acids. Deletions cut 4 bases from V and 4 bases from J, with 8 bases between. Germline V gene sequence: CDR1 KGHDR, CDR2 SFDVKD. DNA for the CDR3: TGTGCCACCAGTGACTACAGCTCAGATACGCAGTATTTT. This translates into CATSDYSSDTQYF.

The chain is built from TRBV5-4 and TRBJ2-2; 8 positions match TRBD2. The germline gives CDR1 SGHNT, CDR2 YYREEE (reference sequence). V was pared by 2 bases and J by 2 bases, with 5 bases of the junction left unmatched. The CDR3 extends over 16 amino acids. CDR3 sequence: CASSFLLAGNTGELFF. For the CDR3, the DNA is TGTGCCAGCAGCTTCCTTCTAGCGGGTAACACCGGGGAGCTGTTTTTT. The full variable domain, with the rest looked up from reference TRBV5-4 and TRBJ2-2, is ETGVTQSPTHLIKTRGQQVTLRCSSQSGHNTVSWYQQALGQGPQFIFQYYREEENGRGNFPPRFSGLQFPNYSSELNVNALELDDSALYLCASSFLLAGNTGELFFGEGSRLTVL.

This clonotype was detected ten times or more. The chain recombines TRBV27 with TRBJ2-2; perhaps D is TRBD1 or TRBD2 (6 bases each). The CDR3 contains 17 residues. V lost 5 bases and J 1 base, leaving 17 bases between the germline ends. In germline, CDR1 is MNHEY, CDR2 SMNVEV (reference sequence). CDR3 residues: CASSPVRGRENTGELFF. CDR3 DNA: TGTGCCAGCAGTCCCGTCCGGGGGCGCGAGAACACCGGGGAGCTGTTTTTT.

This clonotype was counted at least ten times. This chain joins TRBV7-6 and TRBJ1-1; D is uncertain. Germline-derived CDR1 and CDR2 are SGHVS and FNYEAQ. With 5 bases removed from V and 5 bases from J, the gap between germline ends came to 12 bases. The CDR3 sequence is 13 residues long. The CDR3 DNA sequence: TGTGCCAGCAGCCAGGAAGGGTTTACTGAAGCTTTCTTT. Translated, it gives CASSQEGFTEAFF.

In its sample, this clonotype was seen many times. The CDR3 sequence: CSAPTSGITDTQYF. The CDR3 DNA is TGCAGTGCGCCGACTAGCGGGATCACAGATACGCAGTATTTT. V and J are TRBV20-1 and TRBJ2-3, with 11 bases identical to TRBD2. The V and J ends lost 6 bases and 2 bases, in that order; junction bases with no gene match: 4. The CDR3 loop spans 14 amino acids. Germline CDR1 and CDR2: DFQATT and SNEGSKA (reference sequence).

This clonotype was recorded a few times. The chain carries TRBV20-1 and TRBJ2-1; TRBD2 matches 10 bases. The V gene's germline CDR1 is DFQATT and CDR2 SNEGSKA (reference sequence). V gave up 1 base and J gave up 8 bases; unmatched junction bases: 11. This CDR3 has 16 residues. The CDR3: CSARAVSSGSRDEQFF. CDR3 bases: TGCAGTGCTAGAGCAGTATCTAGCGGGAGTCGGGATGAGCAGTTCTTC.

On this clonotype: A read error may be the cause here, since a much bigger clone is one base away. The CDR3: CASSSGPARILYEQYF. CDR3 DNA sequence: TGTGCCAGCAGTTCAGGACCGGCGCGGATCTTATACGAGCAGTACTTC. The chain uses TRBV28 and TRBJ2-7; D gene ambiguous. CDR1 MDHEN and CDR2 SYDVKM come from the germline V gene. Trimming left V 4 bases short and J 4 bases short, with 20 bases between. The CDR3 sequence is 16 residues long.

This clonotype has a count of ten or more. The chain recombines TRBV7-8 with TRBJ2-3; 8 nucleotides match TRBD2. The trim removed 4 bases at V and 5 bases at J, leaving 5 bases unmatched. Germline V gene data show CDR1 as SGHVS and CDR2 as FQNEAQ. The length of the CDR3 is 14 residues. The CDR3 region is CASSSKRELDTQYF. In DNA form, the CDR3 reads TGTGCCAGCAGCTCCAAGCGGGAGTTAGATACGCAGTATTTT.

The chain carries TRBV27 and TRBJ2-1; 12 bases line up with TRBD2. The CDR3 covers 16 residues. Germline-derived CDR1 and CDR2 are MNHEY and SMNVEV (reference sequence). The V gene end was trimmed by 0 bases and the J gene end by 5 bases; junction bases not matched to a gene: 2. CDR3 coding DNA: TGTGCCAGCAGTTTATCGACTAGCGGGAGCAACAATGAGCAGTTCTTC. Its translation is CASSLSTSGSNNEQFF.